This T cell receptor (beta chain) is from a study of blood T cell repertoires in COVID-19. About the study: Collection of acute and convalescent COVID-19 samples took place in the United States, Italy and Spain. PBMCs, B-cell-depleted T cells, or T cells provided the cDNA or gDNA that made up the material.

Methods used by the authors: Cell counts per sample came from amplifying reference gene primers. Assay used: immunoSEQ multiplex PCR; TCRdb lists only in-frame clones, some missing. V and J calls and clone size are those listed in that table; D and trimming were worked out from the DNA. The repertoire holds some 120,000 clones, with roughly nine tenths as singletons. This CDR3 has 14 amino acids. CDR1 SGHDN and CDR2 FVKESK come from the germline V gene. The J segment lost 8 bases and the V segment lost 4 bases, leaving 8 bases of the junction unmatched. Input material: peripheral blood. The chain recombines TRBV14 with TRBJ2-1; 7 nucleotides agree with TRBD2. This receptor was identified in a man between 65 and 80 years old with active or convalescent COVID-19. The CDR3 loop reads CASSPGLAVYEQFF. In nucleotides, the CDR3 is TGTGCCAGCAGCCCAGGGCTAGCGGTTTATGAGCAGTTCTTC.